Listed here are 25 T cell receptor beta chains from one sample, sequenced in a study of T cells in Graves' hyperthyroidism and ophthalmopathy. RNA transcripts were the template for amplifying TCR beta CDR3 regions. The TCR CDR3 first-round RT-PCR relied on the HTBI primer set. TCRdb reanalysed the multiplex PCR reads using MiXCR and keeps one entry per CDR3 protein. The table records over 150,000 distinct CDR3 sequences, 17% of them present only once. Sample: blood. These receptors were collected from a woman aged 50 to 60 with Graves' hyperthyroidism.

V gene TRBV19 combines with J gene TRBJ2-2; D not certain. The CDR3 contains 13 residues. The V end lost 5 bases, the J end lost 6 bases, and 10 bases lay between the germline ends. Per germline, CDR1 LNHDA and CDR2 SQIVND (reference sequence). The chain's CDR3 is CASSSFVSGELFF. Written as DNA, the CDR3 is TGTGCCAGTAGTTCCTTCGTCTCCGGGGAGCTGTTTTTT.

This clonotype was counted at least ten times. The chain combines TRBV20-1 with TRBJ1-5; D is undetermined. The ends were cut back, 0 bases at V and 3 bases at J, with 18 bases in the middle. CDR1 and CDR2 from the germline V gene are DFQATT and SNEGSKA (reference sequence). CDR3 size: 17 residues. The CDR3 loop is CSARDLRRFHLNQPQHF. The CDR3 DNA reads as TGCAGTGCTAGAGATCTTCGGAGGTTCCACCTCAATCAGCCCCAGCATTTT.

This chain joins TRBV5-1 and TRBJ1-1, with D possibly matching TRBD1 (5 bases). The CDR3 sequence is 17 residues long. V gave up 0 bases and J gave up 0 bases, with 15 bases separating them. Germline V lookup: CDR1 SGHRS, CDR2 YFSETQ. CDR3 DNA sequence: TGCGCCAGCAGCTTGGGGGCTCGACAGACACTGAACACTGAAGCTTTCTTT. Residues: CASSLGARQTLNTEAFF.

The chain is built from TRBV29-1 and TRBJ2-7, with 11 positions matching TRBD1. Germline V gene data show CDR1 as SQVTM and CDR2 as ANQGSEA. The CDR3 has 14 residues. J was trimmed by 3 bases and V by 2 bases; bases with no gene match: 3. CDR3 protein: CSVEPGQGDYEQYF. CDR3 nucleotides: TGCAGCGTTGAACCGGGACAGGGGGACTACGAGCAGTACTTC.

The sample holds many counts of this clonotype. This chain uses TRBV28 with TRBJ2-1; 7 bases agree with TRBD1. The germline CDR1 and CDR2 sequences are MDHEN and SYDVKM. This CDR3 comprises 14 residues. V shed 4 bases, J shed 4 bases, and the junction held 4 bases outside the gene matches. In nucleotides, the CDR3 is TGTGCCAGCAGTTCGGACAGGCTTTACAATGAGCAGTTCTTC. Protein sequence: CASSSDRLYNEQFF.

This clonotype was recorded a few times. The CDR3: CASSHSTGKYTGELFF. The CDR3 coding sequence is TGTGCCAGCAGCCACTCAACGGGCAAATACACCGGGGAGCTGTTTTTT. V and J are TRBV3-1 and TRBJ2-2; D not resolved. The CDR3 extends over 16 amino acids. V was cut by 3 bases and J by 3 bases, with 14 bases left in between. Germline loops: CDR1 LGHDT, CDR2 YNNKEL (reference sequence). The full variable domain, rest sourced from reference TRBV3-1 and TRBJ2-2, is DTAVSQTPKYLVTQMGNDKSIKCEQNLGHDTMYWYKQDSKKFLKIMFSYNNKELIINETVPNRFSPKSPDKAHLNLHINSLELGDSAVYFCASSHSTGKYTGELFFGEGSRLTVL.

This clonotype was seen ten or more times. This sequence joins TRBV2 and TRBJ2-5; unclear D gene. The CDR3 is 15 amino acids. The germline CDR1 and CDR2 sequences are SNHLY and FYNNEI. V was trimmed by 0 bases and J by 7 bases, leaving 15 bases between them. Here the CDR3 DNA reads TGTGCCAGCAGTGAAGCCCTTCTCGTGGTTGGGACCCAGTACTTC. Translated, it gives CASSEALLVVGTQYF.

This clonotype was seen at least ten times. This sequence joins TRBV18 and TRBJ1-5, with a possible D match to TRBD1 (6 bases). Germline V lookup: CDR1 KGHSH, CDR2 LQKENI. This CDR3 is 15 amino acids long. The V and J ends lost 1 base and 5 bases respectively, with 12 bases between them. Here the CDR3 DNA reads TGTGCCAGCTCACCACGCCAGGGGCGCGATCAGCCCCAGCATTTT. This sequence encodes CASSPRQGRDQPQHF.

In its sample, this clonotype was seen many times. CDR3 protein: CASSLGGKQETQYF. The CDR3 DNA reads as TGTGCCAGCAGCTTGGGGGGTAAACAAGAGACCCAGTACTTC. The rearrangement joins TRBV7-2 to TRBJ2-5; TRBD2 is a possible D gene (6 bases). Germline CDR1 is SGHTA and CDR2 is FQGNSA. The CDR3 has 14 residues. Between the trimmed V and J ends, which lost 3 bases and 2 bases, there was a span of 10 bases. The full variable domain, completed using reference TRBV7-2 and TRBJ2-5, is GAGVSQSPSNKVTEKGKDVELRCDPISGHTALYWYRQSLGQGLEFLIYFQGNSAPDKSGLPSDRFSAERTGGSVSTLTIQRTQQEDSAVYLCASSLGGKQETQYFGPGTRLLVL.

This clonotype has a count of ten or more. The chain carries TRBV9 and TRBJ2-2, with D uncertain. V was trimmed by 0 bases and J by 6 bases, leaving 9 bases between them. The CDR3 sequence is 14 residues long. CDR1 and CDR2 from the germline V gene are SGDLS and YYNGEE. This chain's CDR3 is CASSVGHTAGELFF. In DNA, the CDR3 is TGTGCCAGCAGCGTAGGCCATACGGCCGGGGAGCTGTTTTTT.

As concerns this clonotype: This sequence may be a read error, since a much larger clone differs from it by one base. V usage is TRBV19 and J usage is TRBJ2-3; weak D call: TRBD1 (5 bases). This CDR3 has 13 residues. CDR1 is LNHDA and CDR2 is SQIVND in the germline V gene (reference sequence). The CDR3 sequence: CASSIFSTGTQYF. CDR3 DNA: TGTGCCAGTAGTATCTTCAGCACAGGTACGCAGTATTTT.

This clonotype showed up many times. The CDR3 DNA reads TGTGCCAGCAGTTACCCAGGGACTAGCGGGGGGGCTGGTACAGATACGCAGTATTTT. Translating it yields CASSYPGTSGGAGTDTQYF. The chain recombines TRBV28 with TRBJ2-3; 16 bases are a match to TRBD2. V was pared by 4 bases and J by 3 bases, with 10 bases of the junction left unmatched. The germline CDR1 and CDR2 sequences are MDHEN and SYDVKM. This CDR3 region has 19 residues.

This clonotype occurred many times. The chain is built from TRBV6-2 or TRBV6-3 and TRBJ1-2, with 7 bases that match TRBD1. The CDR3 covers 16 residues. V was clipped by 8 bases and J by 4 bases; unmatched bases: 16. From germline, CDR1 is MNHEY and CDR2 SVGEGT. In nucleotides, the CDR3 is TGTGCCAGCGGGGAAAGGACAGGACGATTCATCTATGGCTACACCTTC. As protein: CASGERTGRFIYGYTF.

This clonotype was observed a handful of times. This sequence joins TRBV20-1 and TRBJ2-6; D may correspond to TRBD1 or TRBD2 (5 bases each). There are 15 residues in the CDR3. V lost 1 base and J lost 0, with 7 bases in between. Germline loops: CDR1 DFQATT, CDR2 SNEGSKA (reference sequence). CDR3 sequence reads: CSARAGTSGANVLTF. For the CDR3, the DNA is TGCAGTGCTAGAGCCGGGACCTCTGGGGCCAACGTCCTGACTTTC.

The V and J genes are TRBV3-1 and TRBJ2-7, with 14 bases matching TRBD2. Germline lookup yields CDR1 LGHDT and CDR2 YNNKEL (reference sequence). This CDR3 spans 17 amino acids. The ends lost 1 base at V and 7 bases at J; junction bases unmatched: 9. This CDR3 is CASSQGLAGGGYTEQYF. CDR3 coding DNA: TGTGCCAGCAGCCAAGGACTAGCGGGAGGGGGATATACTGAGCAGTACTTC.

This rearrangement joins TRBV18 to TRBJ2-3; a possible D gene is TRBD1 (5 bases). Trimming took 4 bases from V and 7 from J, leaving 15 bases between them. CDR1 is KGHSH, CDR2 LQKENI, per germline. This CDR3 is 14 amino acids long. DNA of the CDR3: TGTGCCAGCTCACTCCGACAGAATCGAAATACGCAGTATTTT. Amino acids: CASSLRQNRNTQYF. Using reference TRBV18 and TRBJ2-3 for the parts outside the CDR3, the full variable domain is NAGVMQNPRHLVRRRGQEARLRCSPMKGHSHVYWYRQLPEEGLKFMVYLQKENIIDESGMPKERFSAEFPKEGPSILRIQQVVRGDSAAYFCASSLRQNRNTQYFGPGTRLTVL.

The sample holds many counts of this clonotype. V is TRBV3-1 and J is TRBJ1-2; 10 bases match TRBD1. CDR3 size: 15 residues. Losses at the gene ends were 1 base for V and 6 bases for J; bases not matched to a gene: 5. Germline V gene data show CDR1 as LGHDT and CDR2 as YNNKEL (reference sequence). CDR3 region: CASSQVTGGRHGYTF. The CDR3 DNA is TGTGCCAGCAGCCAAGTGACAGGGGGCCGGCATGGCTACACCTTC. The variable domain in full, completed from reference TRBV3-1 and TRBJ1-2, reads DTAVSQTPKYLVTQMGNDKSIKCEQNLGHDTMYWYKQDSKKFLKIMFSYNNKELIINETVPNRFSPKSPDKAHLNLHINSLELGDSAVYFCASSQVTGGRHGYTFGSGTRLTVV.

This clonotype was seen repeatedly, ten times or more. This sequence joins TRBV6-1 and TRBJ1-5, with 7 positions matching TRBD1. J was trimmed by 8 bases and V by 5 bases; bases with no gene match: 9. This CDR3 contains 14 residues. Germline loops: CDR1 MNHNS, CDR2 SASEGT. CDR3 DNA sequence: TGTGCCAGCAGTTCACAGGGGTTGGGTGAGCCCCAGCATTTT. It codes for CASSSQGLGEPQHF.

The rearrangement joins TRBV12-3 or TRBV12-4 to TRBJ1-5, with 9 bases aligning to TRBD1. The CDR3 is 14 amino acids. Trimming took 5 bases from V and 9 from J; bases not matched to a gene: 8. The CDR3 is CASSLSGTGRPQHF. DNA of the CDR3: TGTGCCAGCAGTCTCTCCGGGACAGGGCGGCCCCAGCATTTT.

This clonotype was observed once. The V gene is TRBV5-4, the J gene TRBJ2-1; TRBD2 matches 13 bases. The CDR3 covers 15 residues. V lost 4 bases to trimming and J lost 9 bases; unmatched junction nucleotides: 7. The germline V gene encodes CDR1 SGHNT and CDR2 YYREEE (reference sequence). The CDR3 sequence is CASSPGLAGVGEQFF. In DNA form, the CDR3 reads TGTGCCAGCAGCCCCGGACTAGCGGGGGTAGGTGAGCAGTTCTTC.

This clonotype was found many times. CDR3 nucleotides: TGCAGTGCTAGGGACTCCAGTAGATCGAATCAGCCCCAGCATTTT. Encoded protein: CSARDSSRSNQPQHF. The chain links TRBV20-1 to TRBJ1-5; D gene ambiguous. From germline, CDR1 is DFQATT and CDR2 SNEGSKA (reference sequence). V lost 3 bases and J 4 bases, leaving 16 bases between the germline ends. The CDR3 consists of 15 residues.

This clonotype was detected many times. The chain has TRBV12-3 or TRBV12-4 and TRBJ2-2; D call uncertain. This CDR3 has 13 residues. V was cut by 2 bases and J by 4 bases, with 5 bases left in between. In DNA form, the CDR3 reads TGTGCCAGCAGTTTACACCTCACCGGGGAGCTGTTTTTT. This encodes CASSLHLTGELFF.

This clonotype was observed many times. The J gene is TRBJ2-7, the V gene TRBV18, with no clear D. The CDR3 covers 12 residues. CDR1 KGHSH and CDR2 LQKENI come from the germline V gene. The V and J ends lost 1 base and 7 bases respectively, with 8 bases between them. The CDR3 nucleotides read TGTGCCAGCTCACCACGAACGGTGGAGCAGTACTTC. This gives the protein CASSPRTVEQYF.

This clonotype has at least ten counts. This chain links TRBV24-1 with TRBJ2-7; maybe TRBD2 (6 bases). There are 16 residues in the CDR3. CDR1 and CDR2 from the germline V gene are KGHDR and SFDVKD. V shed 3 bases and J shed 2 bases, with 16 bases lying between them. CDR3 nucleotides: TGTGCCACCAGTGATGTGGCCGGGACTCCACCCTACGAGCAGTACTTC. This translates into CATSDVAGTPPYEQYF.

This clonotype was detected ten times or more. The rearrangement joins TRBV12-3 or TRBV12-4 to TRBJ1-1; TRBD1 matches at 9 bases. This CDR3 region has 13 residues. J gave up 4 bases and V 6 bases, and 3 bases lay outside the gene matches. The CDR3 loop is CASSPDRGTEAFF. In DNA, the CDR3 is TGTGCCAGCAGCCCGGACAGGGGCACTGAAGCTTTCTTT.